The 12 T cell receptor beta chains listed next were all sequenced from one sample in a study of blood T cells in healthy people across ages. A J-beta primer mix and a sample-barcoded 5' primer were used in a second PCR of about 6 to 12 cycles. TCRdb passed the 5' RACE reads through MiXCR, listing each CDR3 protein once. The table lists 1.5 million to 2 million distinct CDR3 sequences, roughly 27% of them singletons, with 7.7% in the top ten. Sample: blood. These receptors came from a woman aged 25 to 39 in good health.

On this clonotype itself: This may come from a read error, since a much larger clone is one base off. This chain joins TRBV6-5 and TRBJ2-7; possible D gene TRBD1, 6 bases. From germline, CDR1 is MNHEY and CDR2 SVGAGI. The CDR3 length is 15 residues. The V end was cut by 6 bases, the J end by 2 bases, with 17 bases between. This CDR3 is CASSHTRAGAYEQYF. The CDR3, as DNA: TGTGCCAGCAGCCATACGCGGGCAGGGGCCTACGAGCAGTACTTC.

The CDR3 nucleotides are TGTGCCAGCAGCCGGGACGATCACACAGATACGCAGTATTTT. Translating it yields CASSRDDHTDTQYF. This chain links TRBV12-3 or TRBV12-4 with TRBJ2-3; tentatively, D is TRBD1 or TRBD2 (5 bases each). CDR3 length: 14 amino acids. The V and J ends lost 6 bases and 2 bases respectively, with 12 bases between them.

This clonotype was seen only a few times. V is TRBV11-2 and J is TRBJ2-1, with 11 bases aligning to TRBD1. The length of the CDR3 is 19 residues. The germline gives CDR1 SGHAT, CDR2 FQNNGV. Trimming cost V 0 bases and J 8 bases; bases outside gene matches: 15. The CDR3: CASSLDSGQGAIERDEQFF. DNA of the CDR3: TGTGCCAGCAGCTTAGATAGTGGACAGGGGGCTATCGAAAGGGATGAGCAGTTCTTC.

The table lists this clonotype with a few counts. The chain combines TRBV28 with TRBJ2-1, with D maybe TRBD1 (6 bases). The V and J ends lost 3 bases and 7 bases respectively, with 22 bases between them. Germline V CDR1 and CDR2: MDHEN, SYDVKM. This CDR3 is built from 17 residues. CDR3 amino acids: CASSFVRGKARGNEQFF. CDR3 in DNA: TGTGCCAGCAGTTTTGTCAGGGGAAAGGCAAGGGGGAATGAGCAGTTCTTC.

Notes on this clonotype: Its ends do not fully match the called genes, so a read error is possible. The chain uses TRBV29-1 and TRBJ2-1, with D possibly matching TRBD2 (5 bases). This CDR3 is built from 14 residues. In germline, CDR1 is SQVTM, CDR2 ANQGSEA. This chain's CDR3 is CGVYPAGVYNEQFF. DNA of the CDR3: TGCGGCGTTTACCCCGCCGGGGTATACAATGAGCAGTTCTTC.

The J gene is TRBJ1-2, the V gene TRBV4-3; the match to TRBD1 covers 8 bases. Trimming cost V 3 bases and J 8 bases; bases outside gene matches: 11. This CDR3 has 15 amino acids. Germline V gene sequence: CDR1 LGHNA, CDR2 YSLEER. CDR3 in DNA: TGCGCCAGCAGCCACGCGGACAGGGAGGGGGGCGGCTACACCTTC. This codes for CASSHADREGGGYTF.

The table lists this clonotype with a few counts. The CDR3, as DNA: TGTGCCAGCAGCCAAATCGGACAGGGGAATCCCTACGATCAGTACTTC. It yields the protein CASSQIGQGNPYDQYF. The chain employs TRBV3-1 and TRBJ2-5, with 9 bases matching TRBD1. CDR1 LGHDT and CDR2 YNNKEL come from the germline V gene (reference sequence). The CDR3 consists of 16 residues. Trimming cost V 2 bases and J 11 bases; bases outside gene matches: 15.

This rearrangement joins TRBV18 to TRBJ2-7, with 10 positions matching TRBD1. The CDR3 covers 16 residues. J gave up 0 bases and V 5 bases, and 7 bases lay outside the gene matches. Germline CDR1 is KGHSH and CDR2 is LQKENI. CDR3 sequence reads: CASSSRGQGNSYEQYF. The CDR3 region has the DNA TGTGCCAGCTCATCTAGGGGACAGGGGAACTCCTACGAGCAGTACTTC.

A few counts support this clonotype. This sequence joins TRBV20-1 and TRBJ1-5, with 7 bases aligning to TRBD1. With 2 bases clipped from V and 2 bases from J, the junction kept 3 bases outside the gene matches. CDR1 DFQATT and CDR2 SNEGSKA come from the germline V gene (reference sequence). This CDR3 comprises 14 residues. The CDR3 sequence is CSARSGQGNQPQHF. CDR3 nucleotide sequence: TGCAGTGCTAGATCCGGACAGGGCAATCAGCCCCAGCATTTT.

The chain has TRBV20-1 and TRBJ2-5, with 7 bases that match TRBD1. V trimming: 0 bases; J trimming: 1 base; junction bases outside the gene matches: 2. The CDR3 is 14 amino acids. The germline V gene encodes CDR1 DFQATT and CDR2 SNEGSKA (reference sequence). The CDR3 spells CSARETGAQETQYF. The CDR3 coding sequence is TGCAGTGCTAGAGAAACAGGGGCCCAAGAGACCCAGTACTTC.

The chain employs TRBV9 and TRBJ2-7, with 14 bases aligning to TRBD2. The CDR3 consists of 14 residues. The V gene's germline CDR1 is SGDLS and CDR2 YYNGEE. V dropped 3 bases and J dropped 6; count of bases not matched to a gene: 2. The CDR3 DNA follows: TGTGCCAGCAGCGCGGGGACTAGCGGGAGCGAGCAGTACTTC. Protein product: CASSAGTSGSEQYF.

V is TRBV10-3 and J is TRBJ2-5; D might be TRBD1 (5 bases). Trimming shortened V by 3 bases and J by 2 bases, and 7 bases separated the two germline ends. The CDR3 is made up of 13 amino acids. CDR1 is ENHRY, CDR2 SYGVKD, per germline. The CDR3, as DNA: TGTGCCATCAGTGATGGACATCAAGAGACCCAGTACTTC. It codes for CAISDGHQETQYF.